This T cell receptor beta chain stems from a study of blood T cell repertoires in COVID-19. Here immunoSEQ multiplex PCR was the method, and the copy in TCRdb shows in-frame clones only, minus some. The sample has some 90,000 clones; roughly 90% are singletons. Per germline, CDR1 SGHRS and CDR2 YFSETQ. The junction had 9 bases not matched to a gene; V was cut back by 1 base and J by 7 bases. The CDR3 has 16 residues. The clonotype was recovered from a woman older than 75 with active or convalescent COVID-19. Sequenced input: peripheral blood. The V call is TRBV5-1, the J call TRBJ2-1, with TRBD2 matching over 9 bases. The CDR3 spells CASSLTVAGEGNEQFF. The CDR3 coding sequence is TGCGCCAGCAGCTTGACGGTAGCGGGAGAAGGGAATGAGCAGTTCTTC.